This T cell receptor (beta chain) was identified in a study of TIL therapy for anti-PD-1-resistant metastatic lung cancer. Turning to the study itself: Most patients had lung adenocarcinoma. Tumors carried a median 1.5 non-synonymous mutations per megabase.

Described time point: pre-treatment sample, taken before nivolumab and TIL therapy. Enrollment ran from October 2017 to January 2020. The V end lost 2 bases, the J end lost 0 bases, and 8 bases lay between the germline ends. Looked up from germline, CDR1 is SGHTA and CDR2 is FQGTGA. The CDR3 runs 15 residues. The immunoSEQ assay was v3. Sequencing depth was around 1.9 million read pairs for survey level, roughly 5-6 million for deep. Sequenced by immunoSEQ multiplex PCR; TCRdb stores in-frame clones only, minus some. Altogether 35,000 to 55,000 clones are present, around 79% being singletons, with the ten largest covering around 15%. In this sample, this clone turned up once.

The chain has TRBV7-3 and TRBJ2-1; D is unclear. Here the sequenced sample was blood, taken at baseline. The clonotype comes from a man in his 70s with non-small cell lung cancer. CDR3 nucleotide sequence: TGTGCCAGCAGCTTAGCGGCGGCCTCCTACAATGAGCAGTTCTTC. Translated: CASSLAAASYNEQFF.